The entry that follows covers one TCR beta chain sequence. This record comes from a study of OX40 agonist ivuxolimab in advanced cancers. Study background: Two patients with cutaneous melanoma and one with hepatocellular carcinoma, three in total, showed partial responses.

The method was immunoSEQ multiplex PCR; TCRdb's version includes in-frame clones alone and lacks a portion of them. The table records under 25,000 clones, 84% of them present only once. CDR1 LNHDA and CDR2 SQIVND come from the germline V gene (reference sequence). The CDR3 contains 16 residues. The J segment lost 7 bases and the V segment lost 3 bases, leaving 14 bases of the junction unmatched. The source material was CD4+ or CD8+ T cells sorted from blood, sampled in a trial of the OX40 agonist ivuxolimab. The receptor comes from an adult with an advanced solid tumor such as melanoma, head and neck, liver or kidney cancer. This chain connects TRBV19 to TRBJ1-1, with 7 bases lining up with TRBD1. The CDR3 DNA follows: TGTGCCAGTAGTATCGGGGGCATCAAGGGGGCTCGTGAAGCTTTCTTT. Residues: CASSIGGIKGAREAFF.